The source of this T cell receptor beta chain is a study of PD-1 blockade in mismatch repair-deficient tumors (dated by TCRdb to the late 2010s). Context from the whole study: Between September 2013 and late 2016, the trial enrolled 86 consecutive patients with approximately 13 types of mismatch repair-deficient cancer, all of whom had received prior treatment and were progressing. Tumor-associated T cell clones in the peripheral blood of patients responding to PD-1 blockade were tracked using deep sequencing of TCR CDR3 regions.

The library was generated by the immunoSEQ multiplex PCR assay. In its TCRdb copy, this immuneACCESS table keeps in-frame sequences only and misses some clones. Where compared with another copy, unresolved V genes explain less than half of these, and the others have no known cause. Present in this sample are approximately 51,000 clones, roughly 80% of which were seen just once. Of the sample, roughly 8.1% falls within the top ten clones. From the germline V gene, CDR1 is SGHTA and CDR2 is FQGNSA. The CDR3 covers 15 residues, taking in both the cysteine and the phenylalanine. The kept DNA is CDR3 alone, 45 bases in frame from the first base. V loses 1 base, J loses 4 bases, and the germline ends lie 11 bases apart. Beyond this particular receptor, the publication reports: Rapid expansion after pembrolizumab followed by contraction, generally before radiologic responses, was shown by tumor-resident clones, which were often undetectable in blood before treatment.

This clone was detected only once. Its target antigen remains unknown. Per-base qualities were not stored, and no clone one base away is much larger. For every enrolled patient, mismatch repair deficiency was confirmed by either polymerase chain reaction or immunohistochemistry. A few patients who responded to pembrolizumab therapy underwent TCR sequencing. In the phase II trial, pembrolizumab PD-1 blockade was tested prospectively in advanced mismatch repair-deficient cancers, no matter which tissue of origin the cancers came from. Peripheral blood T cell samples were collected serially, before PD-1 blockade began and at several time points afterward. The timing of each blood sample was reported as weeks after the first dose of pembrolizumab.

Sequenced material: peripheral blood, taken approximately 18 weeks after starting pembrolizumab. This TCR was sampled from an adult with mismatch repair-deficient cancer. The sequence links TRBV7-2 to TRBJ1-5; the D segment could be TRBD1, given 6 matching bases. The DNA sequence is given as TGTGCCAGCAGCTTAGTCGTGGACAGAAATCAGCCCCAGCATTTT. This encodes CASSLVVDRNQPQHF. The CDR3, completed at both ends by the reference TRBV7-2 and TRBJ1-5 genes, gives the full variable domain GAGVSQSPSNKVTEKGKDVELRCDPISGHTALYWYRQSLGQGLEFLIYFQGNSAPDKSGLPSDRFSAERTGGSVSTLTIQRTQQEDSAVYLCASSLVVDRNQPQHFGDGTRLSIL.